This paragraph reports one T cell receptor beta chain. Its antigen has not been determined. Base qualities are not at hand, and no much larger clone is one base apart. The data derive from a study of metastatic and nonmetastatic thyroid tumors (dated by TCRdb to between 2020 and 2021). A note on the overall study: For patients with malignant and with benign thyroid disease, the researchers compared repertoires between peripheral blood samples and tumor or nodule tissue samples.

Libraries were built with PCR. The sample was run on an Illumina HiSeq 4000. The TCR beta-chain CDR3 region of each patient was profiled by high-throughput sequencing. In the paper's pipeline: CDR3 differences across clinicopathological groups were used to build a classifier for discriminating distant-metastatic papillary thyroid cancer patients. To measure repertoire diversity the researchers used the Shannon index, while the Morisita-Horn index served to gauge how similar the tumor and blood repertoires were. TCRdb handled the public reads itself, with Q25 trimming in fastp and clone calling in MiXCR, and kept productive beta chains. These V and J calls originate from TCRdb's pipeline instead of the authors' own analysis. The sample table lists under 35,000 clones, roughly 19% of them with a count of one. About 22% of the sample is in the top ten clones. Points the paper makes about the study in general: TCR beta diversity was reported as significantly higher in malignant tumors than in benign nodules, in both blood and tumor samples.

None of the patients had been given any treatment before thyroid surgery. The study retrospectively analysed patient clinical samples collected from 2012 to 2018 using T-cell receptor beta sequencing. V lost 4 bases and J lost 5 bases; the stretch between them is 18 bases long. Its CDR3 holds 16 amino acids, cysteine through phenylalanine. The only DNA kept is the CDR3, 48 bases in frame from the first base. In the germline V gene, CDR1 corresponds to SNHLY and CDR2 to FYNNEI. The sequence came from a female donor with papillary thyroid cancer or a benign thyroid nodule (not recorded which). Some clones in this sample may be carry-over from other donors' samples. The sequence links TRBV2 to TRBJ2-1, with the D gene tentatively TRBD1 or TRBD2, based on 6 matching bases in each. Material for sequencing was blood. The CDR3 here reads CASSAPRGAPHNEQFF. The sequenced DNA is TGTGCCAGCAGTGCCCCTAGGGGGGCGCCCCACAATGAGCAGTTCTTC. The reference TRBV2 and TRBJ2-1 proteins fill in what lies around the CDR3, so the full variable domain reads EPEVTQTPSHQVTQMGQEVILRCVPISNHLYFYWYRQILGQKVEFLVSFYNNEISEKSEIFDDQFSVERPDGSNFTLKIRSTKLEDSAMYFCASSAPRGAPHNEQFFGPGTRLTVL.